The clone carrying this T cell receptor beta chain appeared once. This sample is part of a study of blood T cell repertoires in COVID-19. V was shortened by 7 bases and J by 3 bases, with 9 bases between the two germline ends. CDR1 and CDR2 (germline): GTSNPN, SVGIG (reference sequence). The CDR3 is made up of 11 amino acids. Original processing notes: Cell counts per sample came from amplifying reference gene primers. Clones were sequenced by immunoSEQ multiplex PCR, and TCRdb holds only the in-frame ones, with some missing. Clone size and the V and J calls come from that table; the DNA yielded D and trimming. This table has roughly 200,000 clones, about 82% appearing once.

The sequence was obtained from a woman aged 25 to 45 who had recovered from COVID-19. The chain has TRBV30 and TRBJ1-1; TRBD1 is a possible D gene (5 bases). The sample was PBMCs or T cells enriched from blood (not recorded which). The CDR3 DNA reads TGTGCCTCTTTCAGGGACACTGAAGCTTTCTTT. This encodes CASFRDTEAFF.